Sequencing of this T cell receptor (beta chain) was carried out in a study of T cells in Graves' hyperthyroidism and ophthalmopathy (dated by TCRdb to about 2019). For the study in its entirety: Peripheral blood was collected at initial diagnosis, before any treatment. A discovery cohort of about a hundred patients, about 40 with Graves' ophthalmopathy and more than 55 with stable Graves' hyperthyroidism, was used to find distinguishing TCR V-J signatures. Prospective prediction of ophthalmopathy was tested in an independent validation cohort consisting of roughly 20 hyperthyroidism patients and approximately 16 patients who later progressed to ophthalmopathy. For training and testing, the roughly 93 patients in the discovery cohort were randomly divided in a 7:3 ratio. The study also compared thyroid tissue and blood T-cell repertoires from several Graves' hyperthyroidism patients. After blood sampling, hyperthyroidism patients were treated with methimazole at a starting dose of 30 mg daily, and ophthalmopathy patients were treated with high-dose intravenous methylprednisolone. The paper describes TCR Vbeta CDR3 sequencing of 120 to 150 peripheral blood samples, made up of 43 ophthalmopathy patients, over 70 hyperthyroidism patients and some 17 progressor patients. The research as a whole found: Most expanded thyroid clonotypes (frequency above 0.001) were also detected in blood, a finding suggesting that blood repertoires may reflect thyroid immune responses. Ophthalmopathy was separated from stable hyperthyroidism by a 13 V-J signature model, with 85% to 90% sensitivity and roughly 81% specificity obtained in cross-validation and 80%/75% obtained in testing. No statistical method was used to fix the sample size in advance, and group allocation was not hidden from the investigators. In validation, the model predicted progression to ophthalmopathy with 60% to 71% sensitivity and less than 75% specificity, a median of approximately 6.5 months before onset.

This clonotype was seen many times. The specificity of this receptor is unknown. No much larger clone is present one base from it, and per-base qualities are unavailable. The germline V gene provides CDR1 SGDLS and CDR2 YYNGEE. The CDR3 numbers 16 residues from cysteine through phenylalanine. Just the 48-base CDR3 DNA is kept, in frame starting at base 1. After removal of 0 bases from V and 5 bases from J, the junction retains 8 bases not matched to a gene. The TCR beta CDR3 regions were amplified from RNA transcripts. A first-round RT-PCR of the TCR CDR3 used the HTBI primer set with the Qiagen OneStep RT-PCR kit. The libraries were constructed in a second round of multiplex PCR and then size-selected and purified. The libraries were sequenced on an Illumina HiSeq2000 using paired-end 100 bp reads. The study's processing was this. SOAPnuke was used to process the raw data, with reads discarded if the reads contained adapters or uncalled bases, had a mean Phred below 15, or lacked an exact constant-primer or identifier match. COPE v1.2.5 was used to merge the high-quality paired reads, and each unique nucleotide sequence was defined as a clonotype. Clonotypes were aligned to IMGT TRBV, TRBD and TRBJ reference segments using MiTCR v1.1. The analysis included only V-J combinations with a frequency above 0.0001, which together covered approximately 99% of the repertoires. The TCS score was defined as F50 (clonal expansion) divided by E x V (chaos), with BLOSUM62-based TCRdist calculated between CDR3 peptides within each V-J. Welch's t-statistics and random forest reduced roughly 500 V-J features to roughly 13, which were used in a naive Bayes classifier (R e1071). TCRdb reprocessing: public reads trimmed at Q25 with fastp, clones called with MiXCR, in-frame beta chains kept. Each CDR3 protein appears once, grouped with its most common genes and DNA. TCRdb, not the authors, supplied the V and J calls. This sample is represented by a few hundred thousand distinct CDR3 sequences; roughly 15% of them were singletons. The ten largest clones capture about 5% of the sample.

Graves' hyperthyroidism was defined as stable when no progression to ophthalmopathy occurred over 18 months of follow-up. Hyperthyroidism patients were newly diagnosed, with disease duration under 2 months, and aged 18 to 65 years. Any patient with an uncontrolled infection, another autoimmune disease, pregnancy or lactation was excluded. Clinical symptoms, serum thyroxine and TRAb, thyroid ultrasound, and orbital computed tomography formed the basis for the diagnoses. PBMCs were isolated from 8 to 10 ml of fresh peripheral blood by Ficoll-Paque density gradient centrifugation. Total RNA was extracted using Trizol reagent, and RNA quality was assessed on an Agilent 2100 Bioanalyzer.

The clonotype originates from a woman in her late teens or twenties with Graves' hyperthyroidism. The sequence is built from TRBV9 and TRBJ2-7, and 10 junctional nucleotides match TRBD2. The specimen sequenced was blood. The sequenced DNA is TGTGCCAGCAGCGTAGTCCCTAGCGGGAGTAGGCACGAGCAGTACTTC. It is translated as CASSVVPSGSRHEQYF.